This T cell receptor (beta chain) was captured in a study of cytomegalovirus exposure and HLA in healthy donors. The germline V gene encodes CDR1 LGHNA and CDR2 YNFKEQ. The CDR3 loop spans 16 amino acids. Study conclusions and caveats: Later analysis indicated greater clonal expansion among HLA-associated TCR beta chains than among equally common other chains. Among CMV-associated TCR beta chains, most appeared HLA-restricted in a later analysis. The authors excluded some V segments, including TRBV6-2 and TRBV6-3, as indistinguishable.

The PCR made use of 60 Vbeta and 13 Jbeta primers. Repertoires were generated with immunoSEQ multiplex PCR, while TCRdb's copy carries only in-frame clones and drops some. In the table there are 150,000 to 200,000 clones, roughly 80% of which are singletons. In regard to this clone: Its cognate antigen is unknown. The junction and the germline gene differ at one end; a read error may be behind it.

J is TRBJ1-1 and V is TRBV4-2; perhaps TRBD1 as D (6 bases). The sequencing sample was made of PBMCs. This clonotype originated in a boy younger than 18 in good health and CMV-seronegative. The CDR3 DNA follows: TGTGCCAGCAGCCAAGTGTTAGGGCCAGGGGATGATGAAACTTTCTTT. It is translated as CASSQVLGPGDDETFF.